This T cell receptor beta chain was captured by sequencing in a study of T cell responses to AZD1222 COVID-19 vaccine. Measured with immunoSEQ multiplex PCR; TCRdb has only the in-frame clones, and not every one. The sample has 100,000 to 150,000 clones; about nine tenths are singletons. The CDR3 consists of 15 residues. Germline CDR1 and CDR2: SGHKS and YYEKEE (reference sequence). V dropped 2 bases and J dropped 0 bases, with 11 bases sitting between them. This clonotype originated in an adult in good health. This chain connects TRBV5-5 to TRBJ1-1, with D unresolved. Sequencing was performed on peripheral blood, taken on day 0 of AZD1222 vaccination. CDR3: CASSFRGDMNTEAFF. The CDR3 coding sequence is TGTGCCAGCAGCTTTCGTGGAGACATGAACACTGAAGCTTTCTTT.